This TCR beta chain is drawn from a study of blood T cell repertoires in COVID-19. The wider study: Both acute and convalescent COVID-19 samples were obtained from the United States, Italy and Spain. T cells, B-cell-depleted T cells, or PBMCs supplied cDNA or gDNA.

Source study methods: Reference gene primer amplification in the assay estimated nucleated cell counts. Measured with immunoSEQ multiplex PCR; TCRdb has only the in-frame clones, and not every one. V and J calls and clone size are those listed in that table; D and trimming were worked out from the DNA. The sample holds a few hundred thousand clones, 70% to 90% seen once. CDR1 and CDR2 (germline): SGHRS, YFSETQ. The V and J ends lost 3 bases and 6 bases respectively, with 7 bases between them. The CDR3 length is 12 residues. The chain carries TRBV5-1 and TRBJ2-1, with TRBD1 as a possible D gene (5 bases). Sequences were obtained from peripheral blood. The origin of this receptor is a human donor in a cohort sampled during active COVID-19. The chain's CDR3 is CASSSTVNEQFF. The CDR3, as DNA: TGCGCCAGCAGCTCGACAGTCAATGAGCAGTTCTTC.